The following is a T cell receptor beta chain sequence with its context. These data belong to a study of T cells in Graves' hyperthyroidism and ophthalmopathy. RNA transcripts yielded amplified TCR beta CDR3 regions. First-round RT-PCR targeting the TCR CDR3 was performed with the HTBI primer set. A single record per CDR3 protein comes from TCRdb applying MiXCR to the multiplex PCR reads. The sample has about 420,000 distinct CDR3 sequences, approximately 15% seen once. With 3 bases removed from V and 2 bases from J, the gap between germline ends came to 10 bases. The CDR3 consists of 14 residues. Per the germline V gene, CDR1 is SNHLY and CDR2 is FYNNEI.

Material: blood. The receptor was derived from a woman aged 18-29 years with Graves' hyperthyroidism. The rearrangement uses TRBV2 and TRBJ1-2; D not resolved. The DNA for the CDR3 is TGTGCCAGCAGTGAGCCGGGGAGGAACTATGGCTACACCTTC. Translated, it gives CASSEPGRNYGYTF. Based on the CDR3 plus reference TRBV2 and TRBJ1-2, the full variable domain is EPEVTQTPSHQVTQMGQEVILRCVPISNHLYFYWYRQILGQKVEFLVSFYNNEISEKSEIFDDQFSVERPDGSNFTLKIRSTKLEDSAMYFCASSEPGRNYGYTFGSGTRLTVV.